This T cell receptor beta chain stems from a study of identical twins. Study-wide findings and caveats: Zero-insertion analyses could be partly confounded by invariant MAIT and iNKT cells.

MiXCR, run by TCRdb on the 5' RACE reads, gives a single entry per CDR3 protein. The repertoire holds about 810,000 distinct CDR3 sequences, with around an eighth as singletons. The CDR3 has 13 amino acids. The ends lost 4 bases at V and 2 bases at J; junction bases unmatched: 1. Germline V lookup: CDR1 SNHLY, CDR2 FYNNEI. This clonotype has at least ten counts. Its antigen remains unknown. These records were also assigned to another study, of yellow fever vaccine responses in identical twins.

This clonotype was obtained from a woman younger than 30 in good health. J is TRBJ2-5 and V is TRBV2; 7 nucleotides align to TRBD1. The specimen sequenced was PBMCs. The CDR3 sequence is CASSVDRQETQYF. CDR3 nucleotides: TGTGCCAGCAGTGTGGACAGGCAAGAGACCCAGTACTTC.